This T cell receptor beta chain was observed in a study of spatial heterogeneity in lung cancer. Study-level information: Detection consistently yielded more beta chains than alpha chains.

A single record per CDR3 protein comes from TCRdb applying MiXCR to the 5' RACE reads. The table records about 30,000 distinct CDR3 sequences, around 6% of them present only once. The time point was: blood at routine non-recurrence follow-up after resection. Tumor, nontumor lung or frozen PBMC supplied whole RNA that was sequenced unsorted. V was cut by 3 bases and J by 4 bases, with 19 bases left in between. The CDR3 loop spans 17 amino acids. This clonotype was counted ten times or more. The sequenced sample was PBMCs, obtained at follow-up. This chain uses TRBV23-1 with TRBJ1-5; D may be TRBD1 (5 bases). TRBV23-1 is filed as an ORF, its function uncertain. The sequence came from a male donor with early-stage non-small cell lung cancer. The CDR3 DNA is TGCGCCAGCAGTCAGTGGGGGGTTGCATTTTCGAATCAGCCCCAGCATTTT. Translating gives CASSQWGVAFSNQPQHF.